The 31 T cell receptor beta chains below all came from one sample that was sequenced in a study of Tregs in tolerant kidney transplant recipients. Sequencing used immunoSEQ multiplex PCR; TCRdb keeps in-frame clones, though not all of them. The sample includes about 6,300 clones. Mixed chimerism was transient after nonmyeloablative marrow transplants from related graft donors. Source: CD4+ T cells from blood (PBMCs), taken 6 months after the transplant. These receptors all stem from a human patient who received a combined kidney and bone marrow transplant. The T cells may partly be graft donor cells.

The part of the CDR3 DNA that was read is TGCAGTGCTAGAGATCGAAGCGGGGCATCCTACGAG. It codes for CSARDRSGASYE. The entire CDR3 protein reads CSARDRSGASYEQYF. V and J are TRBV20-1 and TRBJ2-7; 7 bases agree with TRBD2. The CDR3 is cut off 3 residues early in the read; its end comes from the germline J gene. This CDR3 is built from 15 residues. V lost 0 bases and J lost 1; bases outside the gene matches: 6. In germline, CDR1 is DFQATT, CDR2 SNEGSKA (reference sequence).

Of note for this clone: The read falls 3 residues short of the CDR3 end, and the missing part is taken from the germline J gene. The chain carries TRBV10-3 and TRBJ2-5; 8 bases align to TRBD1. Germline values: CDR1 ENHRY, CDR2 SYGVKD. V shed 2 bases, J shed 6 bases, and the junction held 8 bases outside the gene matches. This CDR3 region has 15 residues. Incomplete CDR3 DNA: TGTGCCATCAGTGAGCCGGGACAGGCTGTAAAGACC. It codes for CAISEPGQAVKT. The whole CDR3 reads CAISEPGQAVKTQYF.

According to its frequency, this clone is medium-sized (0.01 to 0.1%). Read coverage stops 3 residues before the CDR3 terminus; the germline J gene supplies the remainder. The chain carries TRBV5-1 and TRBJ1-2, with 7 bases identical to TRBD1. The CDR3 has 15 residues. V dropped 4 bases and J dropped 0; count of bases not matched to a gene: 6. Germline V gene lookup returns CDR1 SGHRS and CDR2 YFSETQ. The sequenced CDR3 bases are TGCGCCAGCAGCCCAACGACAGGGCCTAACTATGGC. It yields the protein CASSPTTGPNYG. The full CDR3 protein reads CASSPTTGPNYGYTF.

On this clone: The sequenced fragment ends 3 residues before the CDR3 boundary, so the rest is inferred from the germline J gene. This chain connects TRBV2 to TRBJ2-7, with 7 bases identical to TRBD1. The CDR3 has 14 residues. Germline trimming cut 4 bases from V and 2 bases from J; bases unmatched to any gene: 5. Germline loops: CDR1 SNHLY, CDR2 FYNNEI. The chain's CDR3 is CASSGDSIAYEQYF. The CDR3 DNA, read in part, is TGTGCCAGCAGTGGGGACAGCATAGCCTACGAG.

This clone is identified as medium-sized (0.01 to 0.1%) from frequency. Coverage ceases 3 residues before the CDR3 finishes, and the germline J gene fills in the end. The chain combines TRBV28 with TRBJ2-6, with 7 positions matching TRBD1. The V gene's germline CDR1 is MDHEN and CDR2 SYDVKM. This CDR3 has 14 amino acids. The CDR3 region is CASSRGDQGQILTF. The sequenced part of the CDR3 DNA is TGTGCCAGCAGTCGAGGCGACCAGGGACAGATC. The full variable domain, in which reference TRBV28 and TRBJ2-6 provide the parts outside the CDR3, is DVKVTQSSRYLVKRTGEKVFLECVQDMDHENMFWYRQDPGLGLRLIYFSYDVKMKEKGDIPEGYSVSREKKERFSLILESASTNQTSMYLCASSRGDQGQILTFGAGSRLTVL.

This clone is classed as medium-sized by frequency. The read terminates 3 residues ahead of where the CDR3 ends, so the germline J gene completes it. The chain joins TRBV5-1 to TRBJ2-2; TRBD2 might be the D (6 bases). The germline CDR1 and CDR2 sequences are SGHRS and YFSETQ. V shed 0 bases and J shed 7 bases, with 16 bases lying between them. The CDR3 covers 16 residues. The CDR3 region is CASSLGSASAYGELFF. The part of the CDR3 DNA that was read is TGCGCCAGCAGCTTGGGATCCGCTAGCGCCTACGGGGAG.

This clone is labeled medium-sized based on frequency. With the read ending 3 residues before the CDR3 end, the germline J gene is used to fill in that end. The V and J genes are TRBV7-3 and TRBJ1-4; no reliable D call. The CDR3 is 13 amino acids. Trimming removed 2 bases from V and 8 bases from J, with 9 bases in between. Per the germline V gene, CDR1 is SGHTA and CDR2 is FQGTGA. CDR3 in amino acids: CASSLGTNEKLFF. The part of the CDR3 DNA that was read is TGTGCCAGCAGCTTAGGTACAAACGAAAAA.

In regard to this clone: The CDR3 end lies 3 residues beyond the end of the read and is filled in from the germline J gene. This chain uses TRBV29-1 with TRBJ2-7, with 8 bases matching TRBD2. In germline, CDR1 is SQVTM, CDR2 ANQGSEA. The CDR3 is 12 residues long. V was clipped by 6 bases and J by 4 bases; unmatched bases: 5. The CDR3 bases that were read are TGCAGCGTCGGGACTAGAGGGTACGAG. Translated: CSVGTRGYE. The whole CDR3 reads CSVGTRGYEQYF.

In regard to this clone: The read ends 3 residues before the CDR3 terminus; that terminus is restored from the germline J gene. The V gene is TRBV19, the J gene TRBJ2-1, with D perhaps TRBD2 (5 bases). Trimming removed 10 bases at V and 8 bases at J, with 18 bases between. CDR1 and CDR2 from the germline V gene are LNHDA and SQIVND (reference sequence). This CDR3 has 13 amino acids. CDR3 DNA (partial): TGTGCCACCACTGGCGAGGGTGCCTATGAG. Translation gives CATTGEGAYE. The entire CDR3 sequence reads CATTGEGAYEQFF. Full variable domain (missing parts from reference TRBV19 and TRBJ2-1): DGGITQSPKYLFRKEGQNVTLSCEQNLNHDAMYWYRQDPGQGLRLIYYSQIVNDFQKGDIAEGYSVSREKKESFPLTVTSAQKNPTAFYLCATTGEGAYEQFFGPGTRLTVL.

This clone is medium-sized by frequency. The CDR3 goes on 3 residues after the read ends, and that part is filled in from the germline J gene. The V and J genes are TRBV7-3 and TRBJ2-1; 8 positions match TRBD2. V lost 1 base to trimming and J lost 4 bases; unmatched junction nucleotides: 3. The CDR3 has 15 residues. From germline, CDR1 is SGHTA and CDR2 FQGTGA. The CDR3 DNA, read in part, is TGTGCCAGCAGCTTAATAGCTAGCGGGTACAATGAG. Protein: CASSLIASGYNE. The full CDR3 reads CASSLIASGYNEQFF.

Worth noting for this clone: Read sequence stops 3 residues before the CDR3 end, and the germline J gene provides the missing end. The chain employs TRBV19 and TRBJ2-2; TRBD1 is a possible D gene (6 bases). CDR1 is LNHDA and CDR2 is SQIVND in the germline V gene (reference sequence). This CDR3 is 15 amino acids long. Trimming pared 8 bases from V and 2 bases from J, leaving 15 bases between. Here the CDR3 reads CASRRQVANTGELFF. The CDR3 DNA, read in part, is TGTGCCAGTCGCAGACAGGTCGCTAACACCGGGGAG.

Concerning this clone: The read gets to within 3 residues of the CDR3 end, and the germline J gene fills in the rest. This chain joins TRBV29-1 and TRBJ2-5, with 8 nucleotides matching TRBD2. V gave up 6 bases and J gave up 3 bases; unmatched junction bases: 6. The CDR3 sequence is 13 residues long. The germline V gene has CDR1 SQVTM and CDR2 ANQGSEA. Incomplete CDR3 DNA: TGCAGCGTCAGGCGGGAGGCGAAAGAGACC. Translated: CSVRREAKET. The full CDR3 sequence reads CSVRREAKETQYF.

Comments on this clone: The CDR3 end is not reached by the read, which stops 3 residues before it; the germline J gene fills it in. This chain uses TRBV10-3 with TRBJ1-3; no clear D. The CDR3 covers 13 residues. Trimming removed 0 bases at V and 4 bases at J, with 4 bases between. The germline V gene has CDR1 ENHRY and CDR2 SYGVKD. CDR3 loop: CAISESRGNTIYF. Partial CDR3 DNA: TGTGCCATCAGTGAGTCTCGGGGAAACACC.

As to this clone: The read falls 3 residues short of the CDR3 end, and the missing part is taken from the germline J gene. V and J are TRBV5-1 and TRBJ1-5; 8 nucleotides match TRBD1. V shed 4 bases, J shed 5 bases, and the junction held 2 bases outside the gene matches. CDR1 is SGHRS and CDR2 is YFSETQ in the germline V gene. There are 13 residues in the CDR3. The sequenced part of the CDR3 DNA is TGCGCCAGCAGCACACAGGGGGATCAGCCC. Encoded protein: CASSTQGDQP. The CDR3 in full is CASSTQGDQPQHF.

Note on this clone: The CDR3 extends 3 residues past the end of the read, so its final part is completed from the germline J gene. V gene TRBV20-1 combines with J gene TRBJ2-5, with a weak D call TRBD1 (6 bases). Germline CDR1 and CDR2: DFQATT and SNEGSKA (reference sequence). CDR3 length equals 15 residues. V was cut by 5 bases and J by 5 bases, with 21 bases left in between. The CDR3 bases that were read are TGCAGTGCTGCTTCTCTTACTGCAGGGGATGAGACC. Amino acid sequence: CSAASLTAGDET. The whole CDR3 protein reads CSAASLTAGDETQYF.

As for this clone: Read coverage stops 3 residues before the CDR3 terminus; the germline J gene supplies the remainder. V and J are TRBV7-9 and TRBJ1-2, with a possible D match to TRBD1 (6 bases). This CDR3 has 14 amino acids. CDR1 SEHNR and CDR2 FQNEAQ come from the germline V gene (reference sequence). CDR3 sequence: CASSFSDSPNSYTF. The sequenced CDR3 bases are TGTGCCAGCAGCTTCTCGGACAGCCCGAATAGC.

As concerns this clone: The read ends 3 residues before the CDR3 terminus; that terminus is restored from the germline J gene. V is TRBV28 and J is TRBJ1-3; D not resolved. Deletions cut 4 bases from V and 4 bases from J, with 17 bases between. CDR1 is MDHEN and CDR2 is SYDVKM in the germline V gene. The CDR3 contains 16 residues. The CDR3 sequence: CASSSPGSAVGNTIYF. The sequenced part of the CDR3 DNA is TGTGCCAGCAGTTCCCCCGGGTCAGCGGTGGGAAACACC.

In terms of frequency, this clone is medium-sized (0.01 to 0.1%). The CDR3 is cut off 3 residues early in the read; its end comes from the germline J gene. V gene TRBV6-2 or TRBV6-3 combines with J gene TRBJ2-2, with TRBD1 identical over 7 bases. With 4 bases clipped from V and 9 bases from J, the junction kept 8 bases outside the gene matches. The V gene's germline CDR1 is MNHEY and CDR2 SVGEGT. CDR3 size: 14 residues. The sequenced part of the CDR3 DNA is TGTGCCAGCAGTTTACAGGGGTTGGGCTGGGAG. This codes for CASSLQGLGWE. The whole CDR3 is CASSLQGLGWELFF.

With regard to this clone: The read terminates 3 residues before the CDR3 end, so the remaining end is supplied by the germline J gene. The chain employs TRBV19 and TRBJ2-4; 8 bases are shared with TRBD1. CDR1 is LNHDA and CDR2 is SQIVND in the germline V gene (reference sequence). This CDR3 is 15 amino acids long. CDR3 loop: CASQPGGSRSMVQYF. CDR3 DNA (partial): TGTGCCAGTCAACCAGGGGGCTCCCGCTCGATGGTT.

Worth noting for this clone: The read terminates 3 residues before the CDR3 end, so the remaining end is supplied by the germline J gene. The J gene is TRBJ2-3, the V gene TRBV5-1; TRBD1 agrees at 8 bases. Germline CDR1 and CDR2: SGHRS and YFSETQ. V shed 4 bases, J shed 0 bases, and the junction held 7 bases outside the gene matches. This CDR3 comprises 16 residues. The DNA read from the CDR3 is TGCGCCAGCAGCAAGGGACAGGCAGCCAGCACAGATACG. It translates to CASSKGQAASTDT. The entire CDR3 sequence reads CASSKGQAASTDTQYF.

As concerns this clone: The read is 3 residues too short to cover the CDR3 end, so that end is filled in from the germline J gene. The chain recombines TRBV5-4 with TRBJ1-6; 7 nucleotides agree with TRBD1. V dropped 4 bases and J dropped 5; count of bases not matched to a gene: 6. The CDR3 loop spans 15 amino acids. Germline V gene data show CDR1 as SGHNT and CDR2 as YYREEE (reference sequence). The CDR3 spells CASSRRDRNNSPLHF. The CDR3 DNA, read in part, is TGTGCCAGCAGCCGCCGGGACAGAAATAATTCACCC.

Concerning this clone itself: The missing CDR3 end, 3 residues past where the read stops, is filled in from the germline J gene. V gene TRBV5-6 combines with J gene TRBJ2-2, with 7 bases identical to TRBD1. CDR3 length equals 14 residues. CDR1 is SGHDT, CDR2 YYEEEE, per germline. J lost 6 bases, V lost 4 bases, and 6 bases had no gene match. CDR3 loop: CASSQQGWAGELFF. The part of the CDR3 DNA that was read is TGTGCCAGCAGCCAACAGGGGTGGGCCGGGGAG.

On this clone: From the germline J gene comes the end of the CDR3, since the read stops 3 residues before it. The chain couples TRBV18 to TRBJ2-7; D gene unclear. CDR3 length: 14 amino acids. Germline assignment: CDR1 KGHSH and CDR2 LQKENI. Trimming took 8 bases from V and 5 from J, leaving 19 bases between them. The covered CDR3 bases are TGTGCCAGCGCATTGAGCCCCGGTTTGGACGAG. Protein: CASALSPGLDE. Given in full, the CDR3 is CASALSPGLDEQYF.

About this clone itself: The CDR3 goes on 3 residues after the read ends, and that part is filled in from the germline J gene. The chain combines TRBV3-1 (or the pseudogene TRBV3-2) with TRBJ2-3, with 7 positions matching TRBD2. The CDR3 is 13 residues long. Unmatched junction bases numbered 1, after V lost 2 bases and J lost 5 bases. Germline V lookup: CDR1 LGHDT, CDR2 YNNKEL (reference sequence). The part of the CDR3 DNA that was read is TGTGCCAGCAGCCAAATAGCGGGAGATACG. Its protein product is CASSQIAGDT. The entire CDR3 protein reads CASSQIAGDTQYF.

CDR3 amino acids: CSALSPSGRNIQYF. The covered CDR3 bases are TGCAGTGCCTTAAGCCCTAGCGGGAGGAACATT. The rearrangement uses TRBV20-1 and TRBJ2-4; 11 positions match TRBD2. The sequenced fragment ends 3 residues before the CDR3 boundary, so the rest is inferred from the germline J gene. The germline V gene encodes CDR1 DFQATT and CDR2 SNEGSKA (reference sequence). The length of the CDR3 is 14 residues. The V gene end was trimmed by 6 bases and the J gene end by 7 bases; junction bases not matched to a gene: 8.

Notes on this clone: The read is 3 residues too short to cover the CDR3 end, so that end is filled in from the germline J gene. The chain recombines TRBV18 with TRBJ2-7; TRBD1 matches at 9 bases. The CDR3 is 16 residues long. J gave up 1 base and V 4 bases, and 8 bases lay outside the gene matches. Germline assignment: CDR1 KGHSH and CDR2 LQKENI. The CDR3 protein is CASSLNPGQGSYEQYF. CDR3 DNA, as far as it was read: TGTGCCAGCTCACTAAACCCGGGACAGGGTTCCTACGAG.

For this clone: The missing CDR3 end, 3 residues past where the read stops, is filled in from the germline J gene. The chain has TRBV13 and TRBJ2-3; D is possibly TRBD1 or TRBD2 (5 bases each). Germline V gives CDR1 PRHDT, CDR2 FYEKMQ (reference sequence). Between the trimmed V and J ends, which lost 5 bases and 1 base, there was a span of 16 bases. This CDR3 is 16 amino acids long. The CDR3 sequence: CASSPPLRGGTDTQYF. The part of the CDR3 DNA that was read is TGTGCCAGCAGCCCCCCGTTACGAGGGGGCACAGATACG.

As regards this clone: The CDR3 end lies 3 residues beyond the end of the read and is filled in from the germline J gene. The J gene is TRBJ2-1, the V gene TRBV29-1; 10 bases agree with TRBD2. After removal of 7 bases from V and 2 bases from J, the junction contained 5 bases not matched to a gene. The CDR3 runs 14 residues. Germline lookup yields CDR1 SQVTM and CDR2 ANQGSEA. CDR3 sequence reads: CSATGTSAYNEQFF. The sequenced part of the CDR3 DNA is TGCAGCGCTACCGGGACTAGCGCCTACAATGAG.

Details on this clone: From the germline J gene comes the end of the CDR3, since the read stops 3 residues before it. The gene calls are TRBV20-1 and TRBJ2-7; tentatively, D is TRBD2 (6 bases). Germline V gene lookup returns CDR1 DFQATT and CDR2 SNEGSKA (reference sequence). V shed 2 bases and J shed 0 bases, with 11 bases lying between them. The CDR3 runs 14 residues. Partial CDR3 DNA: TGCAGTGCTAGAAGGGACTCGAGCTCCTACGAG. Amino acid sequence: CSARRDSSSYE. In full, the CDR3 reads CSARRDSSSYEQYF.

As to this clone: The read is 3 residues too short to cover the CDR3 end, so that end is filled in from the germline J gene. The V and J genes are TRBV5-4 and TRBJ1-2; tentatively, D is TRBD1 (6 bases). The CDR3 totals 14 residues. Trimming stripped 2 bases from V and 4 bases from J, with 12 bases between. Germline V gives CDR1 SGHNT, CDR2 YYREEE (reference sequence). CDR3 amino acids: CASSFRTDGYGYTF. CDR3 DNA (partial): TGTGCCAGCAGCTTTAGGACAGATGGCTATGGC.

As for this clone: The read stops 3 residues short of the end of the CDR3; the missing end is completed from the germline J gene. This chain connects TRBV5-6 to TRBJ2-5; D not resolved. Trimming shortened V by 1 base and J by 7 bases, and 14 bases separated the two germline ends. There are 14 residues in the CDR3. CDR1 and CDR2 from the germline V gene are SGHDT and YYEEEE. Partial CDR3 DNA: TGTGCCAGCAGCTTGACCCAGGCAGAAGGGACC. Its translation: CASSLTQAEGT. Given in full, the CDR3 is CASSLTQAEGTQYF.